The entry that follows covers one T cell receptor (beta chain) sequence. Its cognate antigen has yet to be identified. No base quality values were provided; no much bigger clone lies one nucleotide off. The sample is drawn from a study of OX40 agonist ivuxolimab in advanced cancers. About the investigation overall: Ivuxolimab, which targeted the costimulatory receptor OX40 (CD134), was an agonistic, fully human IgG2 monoclonal antibody. Intravenous ivuxolimab was administered to patients every 2 weeks at six dose levels: 0.01, 0.1, 0.3, 1.5, 3 and 10 mg/kg. Among the approximately 50 dose-escalation patients, 19 had hepatocellular carcinoma, around 15 melanoma, 9 renal cell carcinoma and 9 head and neck cancer. In the dose-escalation cohort, 82.7% of patients were male, and the mean age was roughly 60 years with a range of roughly 20 to 85. Prior anti-PD-1, anti-PD-L1 or anti-CTLA-4 therapy was permitted, and approximately 41% of dose-escalation patients had received checkpoint inhibitors. Partial responses were achieved by three dose-escalation patients, of whom one had hepatocellular carcinoma and two had cutaneous melanoma. The purpose of peripheral TCRbeta sequencing was to test whether ivuxolimab changed TCR sequence diversity and led to clonal T-cell expansion. The paper describes the monotherapy dose-escalation part (N of about 50 patients) of the phase I trial of ivuxolimab. The paper as a whole reports these results and caveats: In partial responders in the 0.1-3.0 mg/kg groups, normalized peripheral clonal expansion was found to be among the lowest, especially among CD8+ T cells. Which antigens the clonally expanded peripheral T cells were specific for was not determined. After ivuxolimab, CD8+ T cells had more expanded clones than CD4+ T cells on average. Low levels of normalized T-cell clonal expansion were also shown by some nonresponding patients. At doses of 0.1 to 3.0 mg/kg, clonal expansion of both CD4+ and CD8+ T cells in blood was seen between baseline and week 6.

Looking up the germline V gene yields CDR1 MDHEN and CDR2 SYDVKM. Its CDR3 holds 17 amino acids, cysteine through phenylalanine. The only DNA kept is the CDR3, 51 bases in frame from the first base. V is cut back by 7 bases and J by 7 bases, with 17 bases in the junction unmatched. The trial excluded patients who had a history of autoimmune disease or were on systemic immunosuppression. In every dose cohort, peripheral blood was drawn for TCR sequencing at baseline, cycle 4 day 1, and cycle 7 day 1. Samples were obtained from an open-label, multicenter, first-in-human phase I dose-escalation trial of ivuxolimab. Adults with locally advanced or metastatic melanoma, renal cell carcinoma, hepatocellular carcinoma or head and neck squamous cell carcinoma were enrolled in the trial. Before TCR sequencing, CD4+ T cells and CD8+ T cells from peripheral blood were sorted into separate populations. To sequence the TCRbeta CDR3 region, genomic DNA was isolated from the sorted cells. The immunoSEQ Assay was used to sequence the TCRbeta CDR3 regions. What TCRdb holds here is the immuneACCESS table cut down to in-frame rearrangements. Part of the clones is not present; checked against another copy, under half of the missing clones reflect an unresolved V gene, and the others are unexplained. The sample profile shows about 74,000 clones; roughly four fifths of them were found once. The ten largest clones take up around 6.6% of the sample.

The V gene is TRBV28 and the J gene is TRBJ2-7; 12 central bases correspond to TRBD2. The specimen was CD4+ or CD8+ T cells sorted from blood, collected in a trial of the OX40 agonist ivuxolimab. This clonotype was obtained from an adult with an advanced solid tumor such as melanoma, head and neck, liver or kidney cancer. The base sequence is TGTGCCAGCACCCGAGGGGGCGGGGCTAGCGGGAGGGATGAGCAGTACTTC. The resulting protein is CASTRGGGASGRDEQYF.